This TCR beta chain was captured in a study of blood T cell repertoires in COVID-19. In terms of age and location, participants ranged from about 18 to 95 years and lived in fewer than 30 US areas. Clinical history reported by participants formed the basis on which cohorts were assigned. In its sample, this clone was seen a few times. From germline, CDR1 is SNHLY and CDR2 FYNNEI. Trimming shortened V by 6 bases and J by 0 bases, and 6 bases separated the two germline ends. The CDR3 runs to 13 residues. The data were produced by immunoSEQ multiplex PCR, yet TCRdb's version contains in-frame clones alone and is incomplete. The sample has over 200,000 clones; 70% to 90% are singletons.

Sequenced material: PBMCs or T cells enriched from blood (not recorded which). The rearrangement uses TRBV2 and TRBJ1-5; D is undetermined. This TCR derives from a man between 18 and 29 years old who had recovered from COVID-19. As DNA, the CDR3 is TGTGCCAGCAGAGAGAATAGCAATCAGCCCCAGCATTTT. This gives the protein CASRENSNQPQHF.